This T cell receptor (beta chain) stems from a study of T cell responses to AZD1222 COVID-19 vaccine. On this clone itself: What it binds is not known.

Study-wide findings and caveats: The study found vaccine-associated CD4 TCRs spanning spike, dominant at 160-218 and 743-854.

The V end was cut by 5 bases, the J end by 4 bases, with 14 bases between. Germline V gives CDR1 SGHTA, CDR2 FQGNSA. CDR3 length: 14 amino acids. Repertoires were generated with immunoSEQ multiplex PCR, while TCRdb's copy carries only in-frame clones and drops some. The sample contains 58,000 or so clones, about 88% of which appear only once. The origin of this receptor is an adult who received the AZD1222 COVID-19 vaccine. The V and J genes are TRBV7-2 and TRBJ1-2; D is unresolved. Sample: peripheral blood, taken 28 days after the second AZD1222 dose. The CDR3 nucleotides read TGTGCCAGCAGCCCACCCAGGTATATCTATGGCTACACCTTC. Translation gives CASSPPRYIYGYTF.